The T cell receptor (beta chain) under discussion was sequenced for a study of vaccination and CD4 T cells after COVID-19. Study information: Each control was exposed to a CEFX pool, an HIV-1 Nef pool, or no peptide at all.

Sequence data for DNA of cultured CD4+ T cells were generated by the Oncomine TCR Beta short-read assay. TCRdb recomputed calls from the PCR reads with MiXCR, one row per CDR3 protein. The profile shows 5,500 to 9,000 distinct CDR3 sequences, 51% of them singletons. This sample's treatment: 10-day PBMC culture with coronavirus spike peptide pools or control peptides (ViraFEST assay). This clonotype appeared a few times. Its specificity is not known. In germline, CDR1 is MNHEY, CDR2 SMNVEV (reference sequence). V lost 7 bases to trimming and J lost 6 bases, with 9 bases between them. CDR3 size: 11 residues.

The clonotype comes from a human donor who had recovered from COVID-19. The chain uses TRBV27 and TRBJ1-2; D unclear. Sequenced: CD4+ T cells from blood, cultured in vitro. CDR3 DNA: TGTGCCAGCACCGACCGGCATGGCTACACCTTC. This codes for CASTDRHGYTF.